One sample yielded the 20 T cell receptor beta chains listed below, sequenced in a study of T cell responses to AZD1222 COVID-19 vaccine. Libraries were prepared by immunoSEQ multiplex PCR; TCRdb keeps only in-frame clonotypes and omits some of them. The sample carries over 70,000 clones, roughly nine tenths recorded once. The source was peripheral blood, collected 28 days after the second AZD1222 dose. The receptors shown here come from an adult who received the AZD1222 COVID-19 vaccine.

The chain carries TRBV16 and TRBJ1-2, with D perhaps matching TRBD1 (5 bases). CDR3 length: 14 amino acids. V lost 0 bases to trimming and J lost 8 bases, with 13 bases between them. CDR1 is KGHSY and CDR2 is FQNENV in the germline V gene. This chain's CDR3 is CASSQSRGVGGYTF. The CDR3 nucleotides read TGTGCCAGCAGCCAATCGAGAGGGGTTGGGGGCTACACCTTC. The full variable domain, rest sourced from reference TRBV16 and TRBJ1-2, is GEEVAQTPKHLVRGEGQKAKLYCAPIKGHSYVFWYQQVLKNEFKFLISFQNENVFDETGMPKERFSAKCLPNSPCSLEIQATKLEDSAVYFCASSQSRGVGGYTFGSGTRLTVV.

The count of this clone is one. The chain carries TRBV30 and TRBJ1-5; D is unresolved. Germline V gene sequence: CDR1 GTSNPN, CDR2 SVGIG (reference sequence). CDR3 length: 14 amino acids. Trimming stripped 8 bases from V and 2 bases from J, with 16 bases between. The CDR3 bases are TGTGCCGGAGCCGGGGAGGGTGGCAATCAGCCCCAGCATTTT. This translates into CAGAGEGGNQPQHF.

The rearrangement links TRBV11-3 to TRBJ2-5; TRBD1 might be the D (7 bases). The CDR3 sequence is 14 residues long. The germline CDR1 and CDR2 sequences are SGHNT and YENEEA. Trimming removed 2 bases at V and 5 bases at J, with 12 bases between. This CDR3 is CASSLTRGRETQYF. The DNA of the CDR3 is TGTGCCAGCAGCTTAACCAGGGGGAGGGAGACCCAGTACTTC.

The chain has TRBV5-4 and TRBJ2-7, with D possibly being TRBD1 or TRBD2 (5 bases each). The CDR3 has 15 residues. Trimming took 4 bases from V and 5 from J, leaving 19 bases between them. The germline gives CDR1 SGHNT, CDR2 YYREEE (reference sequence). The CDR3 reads CASSPGYRGRNEQYF. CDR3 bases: TGTGCCAGCAGCCCGGGGTATAGGGGTAGGAACGAGCAGTACTTC. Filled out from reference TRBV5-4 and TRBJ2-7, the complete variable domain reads ETGVTQSPTHLIKTRGQQVTLRCSSQSGHNTVSWYQQALGQGPQFIFQYYREEENGRGNFPPRFSGLQFPNYSSELNVNALELDDSALYLCASSPGYRGRNEQYFGPGTRLTVT.

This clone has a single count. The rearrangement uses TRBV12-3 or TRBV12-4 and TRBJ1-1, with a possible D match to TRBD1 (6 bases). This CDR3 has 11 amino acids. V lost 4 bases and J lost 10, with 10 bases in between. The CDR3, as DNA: TGTGCCAGCAGTTGGGGACAAGGAGCTTTCTTT. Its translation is CASSWGQGAFF.

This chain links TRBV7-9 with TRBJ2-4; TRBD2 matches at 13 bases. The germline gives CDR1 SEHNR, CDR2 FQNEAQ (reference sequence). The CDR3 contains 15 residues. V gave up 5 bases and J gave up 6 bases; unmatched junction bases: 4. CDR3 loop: CASSKLAGGGNIQYF. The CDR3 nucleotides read TGTGCCAGCAGCAAACTAGCGGGAGGGGGAAACATTCAGTACTTC.

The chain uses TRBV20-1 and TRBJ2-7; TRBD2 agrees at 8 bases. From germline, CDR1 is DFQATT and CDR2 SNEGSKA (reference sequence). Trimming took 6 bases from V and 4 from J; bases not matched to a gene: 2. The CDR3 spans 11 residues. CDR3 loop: CSAGGGYEQYF. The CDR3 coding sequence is TGCAGTGCCGGGGGGGGATACGAGCAGTACTTC.

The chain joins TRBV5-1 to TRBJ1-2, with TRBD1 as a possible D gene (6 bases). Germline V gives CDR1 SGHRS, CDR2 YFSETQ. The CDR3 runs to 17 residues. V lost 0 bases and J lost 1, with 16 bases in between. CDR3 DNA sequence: TGCGCCAGCAGCTTGGCCGCCGGGACAAGCCATAACTATGGCTACACCTTC. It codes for CASSLAAGTSHNYGYTF.

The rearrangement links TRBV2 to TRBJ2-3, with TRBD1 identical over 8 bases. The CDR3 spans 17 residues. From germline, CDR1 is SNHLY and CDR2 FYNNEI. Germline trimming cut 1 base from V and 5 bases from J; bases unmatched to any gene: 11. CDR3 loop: CASSEVRSAGGKDTQYF. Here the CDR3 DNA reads TGTGCCAGCAGTGAAGTAAGGTCGGCAGGGGGCAAAGATACGCAGTATTTT.

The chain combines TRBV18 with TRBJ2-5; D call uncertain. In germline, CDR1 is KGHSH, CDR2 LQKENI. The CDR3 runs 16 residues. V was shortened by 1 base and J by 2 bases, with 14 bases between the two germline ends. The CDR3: CASSPLGWSWQETQYF. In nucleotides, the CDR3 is TGTGCCAGCTCACCACTAGGCTGGTCTTGGCAAGAGACCCAGTACTTC.

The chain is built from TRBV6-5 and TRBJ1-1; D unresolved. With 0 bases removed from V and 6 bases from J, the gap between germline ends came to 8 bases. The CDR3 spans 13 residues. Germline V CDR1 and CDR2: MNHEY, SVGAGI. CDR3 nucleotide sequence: TGTGCCAGCAGTTACTCTGATACTTCTGAAGCTTTCTTT. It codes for CASSYSDTSEAFF.

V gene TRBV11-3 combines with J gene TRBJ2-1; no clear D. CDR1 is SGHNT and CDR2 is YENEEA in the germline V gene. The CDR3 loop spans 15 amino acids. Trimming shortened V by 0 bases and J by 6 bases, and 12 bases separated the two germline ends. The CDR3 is CASSLDANAGNEQFF. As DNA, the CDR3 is TGTGCCAGCAGCTTAGACGCAAACGCAGGCAATGAGCAGTTCTTC.

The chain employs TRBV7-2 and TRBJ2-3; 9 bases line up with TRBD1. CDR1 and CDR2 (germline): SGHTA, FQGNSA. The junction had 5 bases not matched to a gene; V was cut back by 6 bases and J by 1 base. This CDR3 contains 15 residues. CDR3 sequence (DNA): TGTGCCAGCAGAACACAGGGGGCAGGCACAGATACGCAGTATTTT. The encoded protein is CASRTQGAGTDTQYF.

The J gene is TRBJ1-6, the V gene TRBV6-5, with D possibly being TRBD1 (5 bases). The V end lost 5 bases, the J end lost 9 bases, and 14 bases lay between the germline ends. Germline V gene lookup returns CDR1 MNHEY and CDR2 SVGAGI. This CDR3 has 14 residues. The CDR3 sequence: CASSLGGSASPLHF. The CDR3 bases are TGTGCCAGCAGTCTCGGGGGAAGTGCTTCACCCCTCCACTTT.

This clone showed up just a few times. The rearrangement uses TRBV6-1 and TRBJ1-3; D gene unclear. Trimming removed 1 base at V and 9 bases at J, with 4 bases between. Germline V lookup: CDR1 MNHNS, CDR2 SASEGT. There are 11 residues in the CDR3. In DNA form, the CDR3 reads TGTGCCAGCAGTGAAGGGGTCACCATATATTTT. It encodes CASSEGVTIYF.

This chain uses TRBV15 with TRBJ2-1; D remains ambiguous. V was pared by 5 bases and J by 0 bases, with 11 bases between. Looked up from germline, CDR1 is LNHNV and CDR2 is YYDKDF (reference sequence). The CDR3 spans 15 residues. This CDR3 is CATSVDSNSYNEQFF. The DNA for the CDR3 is TGTGCCACCAGCGTAGACTCTAACTCCTACAATGAGCAGTTCTTC.

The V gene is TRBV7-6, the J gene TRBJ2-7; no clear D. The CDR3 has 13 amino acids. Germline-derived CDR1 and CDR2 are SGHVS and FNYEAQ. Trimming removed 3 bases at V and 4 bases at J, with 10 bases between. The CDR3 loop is CASSLDQWYEQYF. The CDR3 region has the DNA TGTGCCAGCAGCTTGGACCAGTGGTACGAGCAGTACTTC.

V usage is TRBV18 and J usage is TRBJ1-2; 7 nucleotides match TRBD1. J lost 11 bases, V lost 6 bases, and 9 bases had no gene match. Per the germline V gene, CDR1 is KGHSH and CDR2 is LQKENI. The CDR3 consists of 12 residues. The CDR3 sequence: CASSETGSGYTF. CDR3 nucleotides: TGTGCCAGCTCCGAGACAGGGAGCGGGTACACCTTC.

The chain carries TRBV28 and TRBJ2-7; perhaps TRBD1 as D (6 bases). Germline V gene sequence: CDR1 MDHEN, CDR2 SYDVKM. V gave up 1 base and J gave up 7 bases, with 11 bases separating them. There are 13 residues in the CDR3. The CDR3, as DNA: TGTGCCAGCAGTTTATCTGGACAGCGAGAGCAGTACTTC. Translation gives CASSLSGQREQYF.

The CDR3 sequence is CASSAVGGEQYF. The CDR3 DNA reads TGTGCCAGCAGCGCCGTGGGGGGCGAGCAGTACTTC. The V and J genes are TRBV6-5 and TRBJ2-7; D is perhaps TRBD2 (6 bases). From germline, CDR1 is MNHEY and CDR2 SVGAGI. V was cut by 6 bases and J by 6 bases, with 12 bases left in between. This CDR3 spans 12 amino acids.